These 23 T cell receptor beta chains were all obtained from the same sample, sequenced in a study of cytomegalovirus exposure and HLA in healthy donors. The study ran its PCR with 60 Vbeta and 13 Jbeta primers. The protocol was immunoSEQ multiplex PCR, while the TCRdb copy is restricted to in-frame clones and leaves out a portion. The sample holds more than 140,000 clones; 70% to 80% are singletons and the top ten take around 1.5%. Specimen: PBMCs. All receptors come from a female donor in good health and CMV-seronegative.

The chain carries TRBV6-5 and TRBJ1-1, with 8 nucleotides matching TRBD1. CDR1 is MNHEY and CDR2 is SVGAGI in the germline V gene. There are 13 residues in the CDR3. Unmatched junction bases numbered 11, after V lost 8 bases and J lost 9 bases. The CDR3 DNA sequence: TGTGCCAGCCGAGAGGGACAGGCTCATCAAGCTTTCTTT. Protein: CASREGQAHQAFF.

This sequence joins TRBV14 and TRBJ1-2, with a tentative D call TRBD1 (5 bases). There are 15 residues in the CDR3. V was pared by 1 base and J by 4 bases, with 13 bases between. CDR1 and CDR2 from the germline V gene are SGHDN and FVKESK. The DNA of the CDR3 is TGTGCCAGCAGCCAAGTTGGAGACAGAGCCTATGGCTACACCTTC. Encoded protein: CASSQVGDRAYGYTF.

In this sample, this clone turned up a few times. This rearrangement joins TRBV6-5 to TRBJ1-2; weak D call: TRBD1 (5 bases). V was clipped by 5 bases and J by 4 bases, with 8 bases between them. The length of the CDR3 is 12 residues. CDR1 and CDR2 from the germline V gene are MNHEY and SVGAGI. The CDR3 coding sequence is TGTGCCAGCAGTCAGGGTACCTATGGCTACACCTTC. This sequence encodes CASSQGTYGYTF.

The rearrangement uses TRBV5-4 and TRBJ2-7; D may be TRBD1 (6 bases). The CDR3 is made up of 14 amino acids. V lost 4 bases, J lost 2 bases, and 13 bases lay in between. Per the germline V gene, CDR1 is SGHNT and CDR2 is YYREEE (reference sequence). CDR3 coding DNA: TGTGCCAGCAGCAAGGACAGCGCGACCTACGAGCAGTACTTC. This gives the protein CASSKDSATYEQYF.

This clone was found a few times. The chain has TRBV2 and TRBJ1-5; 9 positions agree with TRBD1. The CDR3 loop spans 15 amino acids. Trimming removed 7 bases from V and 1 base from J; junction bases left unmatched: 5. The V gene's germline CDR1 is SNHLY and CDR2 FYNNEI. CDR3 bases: TGTGCCAGCAACGGGGACAGGGCGAGCAATCAGCCCCAGCATTTT. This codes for CASNGDRASNQPQHF.

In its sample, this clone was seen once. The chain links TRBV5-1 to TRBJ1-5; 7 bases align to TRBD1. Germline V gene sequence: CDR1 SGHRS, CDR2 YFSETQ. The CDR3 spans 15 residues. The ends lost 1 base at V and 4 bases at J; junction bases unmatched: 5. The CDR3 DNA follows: TGCGCCAGCAGCTTGACGACAGGGAGGAATCAGCCCCAGCATTTT. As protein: CASSLTTGRNQPQHF.

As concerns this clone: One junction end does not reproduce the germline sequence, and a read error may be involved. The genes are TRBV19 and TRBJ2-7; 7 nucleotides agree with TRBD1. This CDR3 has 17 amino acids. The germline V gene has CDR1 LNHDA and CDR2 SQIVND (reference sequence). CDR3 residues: CASSLDRETGILYEQYF. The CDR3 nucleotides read TGTGCCAGTAGTCTAGACCGAGAGACAGGGATTTTGTACGAGCAGTACTTC.

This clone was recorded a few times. CDR3 nucleotide sequence: TGCGCCAGCAGCCACCTAACAGGTTTTCCTGGGGCCAACGTCCTGACTTTC. Its protein is CASSHLTGFPGANVLTF. The chain uses TRBV4-1 and TRBJ2-6; D may be TRBD1 (5 bases). The length of the CDR3 is 17 residues. The ends were cut back, 3 bases at V and 2 bases at J, with 14 bases in the middle. Germline V gene data show CDR1 as MGHRA and CDR2 as YSYEKL.

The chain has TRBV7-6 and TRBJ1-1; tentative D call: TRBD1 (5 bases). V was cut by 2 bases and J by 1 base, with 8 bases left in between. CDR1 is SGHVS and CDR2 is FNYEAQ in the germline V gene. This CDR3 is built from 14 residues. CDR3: CASSLNQGNTEAFF. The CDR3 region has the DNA TGTGCCAGCAGCTTAAACCAGGGGAACACTGAAGCTTTCTTT.

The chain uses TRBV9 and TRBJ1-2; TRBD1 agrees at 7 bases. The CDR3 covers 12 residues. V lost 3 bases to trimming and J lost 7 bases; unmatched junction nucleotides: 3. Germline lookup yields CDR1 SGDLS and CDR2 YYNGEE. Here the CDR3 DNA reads TGTGCCAGCAGCGCGACAGGGACTGGCTACACCTTC. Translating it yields CASSATGTGYTF.

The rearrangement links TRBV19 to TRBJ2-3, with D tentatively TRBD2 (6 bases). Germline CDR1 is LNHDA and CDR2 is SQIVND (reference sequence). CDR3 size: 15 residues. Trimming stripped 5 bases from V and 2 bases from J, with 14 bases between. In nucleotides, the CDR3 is TGTGCCAGTAGTTCCGGGACTCCAACCACAGATACGCAGTATTTT. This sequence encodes CASSSGTPTTDTQYF. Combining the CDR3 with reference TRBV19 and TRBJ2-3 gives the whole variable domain DGGITQSPKYLFRKEGQNVTLSCEQNLNHDAMYWYRQDPGQGLRLIYYSQIVNDFQKGDIAEGYSVSREKKESFPLTVTSAQKNPTAFYLCASSSGTPTTDTQYFGPGTRLTVL.

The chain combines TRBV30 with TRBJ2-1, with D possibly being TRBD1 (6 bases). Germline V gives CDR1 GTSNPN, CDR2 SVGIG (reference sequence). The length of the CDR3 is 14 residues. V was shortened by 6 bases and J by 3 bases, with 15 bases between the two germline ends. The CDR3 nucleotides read TGTGCCTGCCCAGGGGAAGGAGGCTACAATGAGCAGTTCTTC. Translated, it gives CACPGEGGYNEQFF.

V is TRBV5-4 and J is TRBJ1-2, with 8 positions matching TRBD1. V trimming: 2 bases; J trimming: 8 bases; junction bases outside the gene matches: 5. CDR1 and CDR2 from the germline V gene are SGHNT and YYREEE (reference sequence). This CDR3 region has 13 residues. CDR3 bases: TGTGCCAGCAGCTTCCCGACAGGGGAGGGCTACACCTTC. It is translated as CASSFPTGEGYTF.

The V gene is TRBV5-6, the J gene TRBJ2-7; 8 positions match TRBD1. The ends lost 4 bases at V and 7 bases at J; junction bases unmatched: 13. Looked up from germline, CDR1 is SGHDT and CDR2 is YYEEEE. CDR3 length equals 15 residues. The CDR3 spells CASSMQTGVVREQYF. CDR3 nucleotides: TGTGCCAGCAGCATGCAGACAGGGGTCGTCCGTGAGCAGTACTTC. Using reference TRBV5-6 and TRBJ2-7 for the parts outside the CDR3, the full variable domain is DAGVTQSPTHLIKTRGQQVTLRCSPKSGHDTVSWYQQALGQGPQFIFQYYEEEERQRGNFPDRFSGHQFPNYSSELNVNALLLGDSALYLCASSMQTGVVREQYFGPGTRLTVT.

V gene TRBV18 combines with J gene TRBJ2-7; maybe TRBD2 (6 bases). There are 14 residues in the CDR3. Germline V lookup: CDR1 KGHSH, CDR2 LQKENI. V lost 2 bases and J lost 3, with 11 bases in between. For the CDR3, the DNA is TGTGCCAGCTCACCAGGGGGGTCTTTCTACGAGCAGTACTTC. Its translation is CASSPGGSFYEQYF.

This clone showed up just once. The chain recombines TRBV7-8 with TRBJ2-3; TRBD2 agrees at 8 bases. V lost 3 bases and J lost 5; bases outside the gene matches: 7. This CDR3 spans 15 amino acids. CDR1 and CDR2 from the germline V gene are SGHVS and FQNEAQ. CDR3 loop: CASSLETSAGDTQYF. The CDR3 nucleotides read TGTGCCAGCAGCTTGGAGACTAGCGCGGGAGATACGCAGTATTTT.

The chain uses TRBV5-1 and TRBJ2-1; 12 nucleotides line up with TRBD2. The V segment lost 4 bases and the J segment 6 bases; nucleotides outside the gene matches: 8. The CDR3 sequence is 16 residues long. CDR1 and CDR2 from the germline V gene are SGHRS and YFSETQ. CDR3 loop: CASSPLAGGPFNEQFF. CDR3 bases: TGCGCCAGCAGCCCCCTAGCGGGAGGGCCTTTCAATGAGCAGTTCTTC.

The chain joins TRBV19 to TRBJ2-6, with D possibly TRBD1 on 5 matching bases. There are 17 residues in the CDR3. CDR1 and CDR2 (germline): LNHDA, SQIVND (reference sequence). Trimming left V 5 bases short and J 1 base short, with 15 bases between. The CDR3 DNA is TGTGCCAGTAGTTACCGAACAGGCCAGTCTGGGGCCAACGTCCTGACTTTC. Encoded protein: CASSYRTGQSGANVLTF.

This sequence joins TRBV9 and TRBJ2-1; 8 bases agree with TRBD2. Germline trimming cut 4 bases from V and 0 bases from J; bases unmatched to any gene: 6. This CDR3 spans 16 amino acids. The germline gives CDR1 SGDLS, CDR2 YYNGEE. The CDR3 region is CASSPRGDLSYNEQFF. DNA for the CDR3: TGTGCCAGCAGCCCGCGGGGGGACCTCTCCTACAATGAGCAGTTCTTC.

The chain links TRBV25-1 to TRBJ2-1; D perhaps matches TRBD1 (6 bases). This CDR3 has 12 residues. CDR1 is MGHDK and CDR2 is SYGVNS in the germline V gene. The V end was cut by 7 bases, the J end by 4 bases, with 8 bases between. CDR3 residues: CASNDRYNEQFF. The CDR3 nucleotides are TGTGCCAGCAATGACAGGTACAATGAGCAGTTCTTC. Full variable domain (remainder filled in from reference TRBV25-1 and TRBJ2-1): EADIYQTPRYLVIGTGKKITLECSQTMGHDKMYWYQQDPGMELHLIHYSYGVNSTEKGDLSSESTVSRIRTEHFPLTLESARPSHTSQYLCASNDRYNEQFFGPGTRLTVL.

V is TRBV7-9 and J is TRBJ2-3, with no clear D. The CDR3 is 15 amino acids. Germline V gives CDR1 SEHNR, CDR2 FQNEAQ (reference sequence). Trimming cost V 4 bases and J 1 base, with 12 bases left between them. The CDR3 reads CASSSARVGTDTQYF. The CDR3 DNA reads TGTGCCAGCAGCTCAGCCCGGGTGGGCACAGATACGCAGTATTTT.

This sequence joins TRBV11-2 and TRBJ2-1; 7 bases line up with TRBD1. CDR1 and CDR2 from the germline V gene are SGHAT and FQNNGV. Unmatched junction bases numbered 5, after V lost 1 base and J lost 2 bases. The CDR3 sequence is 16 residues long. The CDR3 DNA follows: TGTGCCAGCAGCTTAGCCGGGCAGGGGGCCTACAATGAGCAGTTCTTC. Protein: CASSLAGQGAYNEQFF.

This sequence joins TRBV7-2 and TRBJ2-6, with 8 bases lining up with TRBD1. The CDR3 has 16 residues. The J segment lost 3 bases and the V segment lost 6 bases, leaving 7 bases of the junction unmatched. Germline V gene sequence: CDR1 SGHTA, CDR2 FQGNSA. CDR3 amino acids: CASRPTGVRGANVLTF. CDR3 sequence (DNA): TGTGCCAGCAGGCCGACAGGGGTCCGTGGGGCCAACGTCCTGACTTTC.